This T cell receptor beta chain was identified during a study of T cells in localized non-small cell lung cancer. Overall study results and limits: Adjacent lung tissue had a median 57 of the top 100 clones found in the tumor.

This table comes from immunoSEQ multiplex PCR, and its TCRdb copy is limited to in-frame clones, with some not included. Among about 52,000 clones listed, about nine tenths were seen once. As regards this clone: What it recognizes is unknown.

Trimming pared 8 bases from V and 0 bases from J, leaving 8 bases between. The CDR3 has 12 residues. The germline gives CDR1 WNHNN, CDR2 SYGVQD (reference sequence). The TCR was taken from a male donor older than 55 with stage III squamous cell lung carcinoma. The material was peripheral blood, obtained before any cancer treatment. The chain carries TRBV10-1 and TRBJ2-7, with unresolved D. The CDR3: CASGVISYEQYF. Here the CDR3 DNA reads TGCGCCAGCGGAGTCATCTCCTACGAGCAGTACTTC.